This T cell receptor (beta chain) comes out of a study of graft-versus-host responses after intestinal transplantation (dated by TCRdb to the early 2020s). Turning to the overall study: Multivisceral, liver-intestinal, or isolated intestinal transplants were received by the recipients. Donor T cell macrochimerism was defined as a peak of at least 4% donor T cells among recipient peripheral blood mononuclear cells. Samples from a few later patients were sequenced in-house on an Illumina MiSeq with MiXCR processing rather than by the commercial service. After intestinal transplantation, graft-versus-host and host-versus-graft alloreactive T cell clones in the graft, circulation and bone marrow were tracked using bulk TCR-beta CDR3 sequencing. Of the roughly 24 intestinal transplant recipients enrolled in the cohort, one of whom was a retransplant, 3 patients without pretransplant specimens were excluded. Alloreactive clones were identified by sequencing pre-transplant mixed lymphocyte reaction products and comparing them with unstimulated pre-transplant donor and recipient T cells. Every recipient was given anti-thymocyte globulin induction, followed by roughly 3 years of maintenance tacrolimus and steroids.

The method behind the library was the immunoSEQ multiplex PCR assay. For most patients, genomic DNA was subjected to high-throughput TCR-beta CDR3 sequencing by Adaptive Biotechnologies. The study's processing was this. Adaptive's ImmunoSEQ software was the source of the TCR sequencing data for 15 to 20 patients, while a few other patients were processed with MiXCR and VDJtools. Because the origin of CDR3 nucleotide sequences shared between donor and recipient could not be assigned, those sequences were removed. To count as alloreactive, a clone needed at least 2-fold expansion over unstimulated cells and a minimum CFSE-low frequency of 0.002% (template counts) or 0.001% (read counts). Mappable clones were those detected in sequenced pre-transplant spleen, lymph node, or MLR CFSE-low populations of the donor or recipient. Cumulative frequency of alloreactive clones was calculated as a percentage of all sequences weighted by copy number. Imported from immuneACCESS, the table was reduced by TCRdb to in-frame sequences with V and J called. These copies leave out some clones; in studies compared against another copy, an unresolved V gene accounts for under half, and the cause of the remainder is not known. V, J and clone size derive from that table, while D and trimming were established from the DNA sequence. The sample table holds some 70,000 clones, of which 80% to 95% were seen once. Around 7% of the sample rests with the top ten.

As regards this clone: It has no known antigen specificity. Base qualities are missing; no much larger clone stands one base away.

The research as a whole found: GvH clones were detected in recipient bone marrow, and some of these GvH clones were observed earlier in ileal mucosa or blood, consistent with an intestinal mucosal origin. High GvH to HvG T cell clonal ratios were observed in the allografts of patients with donor T cell macrochimerism. Peak levels of circulating GvH clones were associated with declines in HvG clones early after transplant. The conclusions were limited by the relatively low number and heterogeneity of the intestinal transplant patients.

After transplant, bone marrow was aspirated from the posterior iliac crest or from another site selected by the physician. V has 0 bases trimmed and J has 8 bases trimmed; junction bases matching no gene number 10. The germline V gene (reference sequence) sets CDR1 to LNHNV and CDR2 to YYDKDF. From cysteine to phenylalanine, the CDR3 is 16 amino acids long. Here the CDR3 DNA is all that survives: 48 bases in frame from base 1. The chain uses TRBV15 and TRBJ2-1, with 7 bases in between that match TRBD2. Sequenced here: bone marrow, sampled approximately 700 days after intestinal transplantation. This receptor was taken from a human patient who received an intestinal transplant, so some T cells may come from the graft donor. The DNA sequence is TGTGCCACCAGCAGAGATTGGGGGGAGGGCTTGCATGAGCAGTTCTTC. The resulting protein is CATSRDWGEGLHEQFF.